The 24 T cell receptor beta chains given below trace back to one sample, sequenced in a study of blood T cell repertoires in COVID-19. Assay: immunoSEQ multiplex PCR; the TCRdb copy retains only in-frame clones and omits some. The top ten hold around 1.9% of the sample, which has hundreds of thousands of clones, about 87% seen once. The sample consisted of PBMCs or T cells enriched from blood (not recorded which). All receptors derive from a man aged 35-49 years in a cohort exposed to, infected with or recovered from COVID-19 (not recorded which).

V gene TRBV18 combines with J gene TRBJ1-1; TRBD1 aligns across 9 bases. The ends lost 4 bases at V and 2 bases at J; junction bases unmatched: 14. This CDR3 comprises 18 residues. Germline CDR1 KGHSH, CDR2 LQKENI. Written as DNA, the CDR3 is TGTGCCAGCTCACTGAACCGGGACAGGGTCCCCGTCAACACTGAAGCTTTCTTT. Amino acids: CASSLNRDRVPVNTEAFF. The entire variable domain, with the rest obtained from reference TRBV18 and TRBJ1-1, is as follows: NAGVMQNPRHLVRRRGQEARLRCSPMKGHSHVYWYRQLPEEGLKFMVYLQKENIIDESGMPKERFSAEFPKEGPSILRIQQVVRGDSAAYFCASSLNRDRVPVNTEAFFGQGTRLTVV.

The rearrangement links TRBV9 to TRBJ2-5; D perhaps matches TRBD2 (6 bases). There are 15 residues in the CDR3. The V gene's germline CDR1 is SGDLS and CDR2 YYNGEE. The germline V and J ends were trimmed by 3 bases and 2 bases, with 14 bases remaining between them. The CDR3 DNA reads TGTGCCAGCAGCGCCGGGGGTGTCAGACAAGAGACCCAGTACTTC. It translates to CASSAGGVRQETQYF.

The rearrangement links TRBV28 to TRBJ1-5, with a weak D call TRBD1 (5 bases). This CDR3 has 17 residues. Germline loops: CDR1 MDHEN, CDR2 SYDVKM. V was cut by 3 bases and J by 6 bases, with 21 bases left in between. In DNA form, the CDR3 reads TGTGCCAGCAGTTTTACCGCACGGGGGAGAAGGGGTCAGCCCCAGCATTTT. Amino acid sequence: CASSFTARGRRGQPQHF. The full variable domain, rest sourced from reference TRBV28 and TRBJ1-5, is DVKVTQSSRYLVKRTGEKVFLECVQDMDHENMFWYRQDPGLGLRLIYFSYDVKMKEKGDIPEGYSVSREKKERFSLILESASTNQTSMYLCASSFTARGRRGQPQHFGDGTRLSIL.

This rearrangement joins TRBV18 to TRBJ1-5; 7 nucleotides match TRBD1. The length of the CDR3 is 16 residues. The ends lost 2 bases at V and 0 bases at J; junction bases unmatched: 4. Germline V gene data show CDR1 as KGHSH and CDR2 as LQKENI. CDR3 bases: TGTGCCAGCTCACCAAGACAGGGAAATAGCAATCAGCCCCAGCATTTT. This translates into CASSPRQGNSNQPQHF.

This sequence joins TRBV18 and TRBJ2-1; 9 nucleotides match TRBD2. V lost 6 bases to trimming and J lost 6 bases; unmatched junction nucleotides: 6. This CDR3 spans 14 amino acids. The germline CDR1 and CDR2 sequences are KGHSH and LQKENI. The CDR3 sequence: CASSPASGTNEQFF. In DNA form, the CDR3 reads TGTGCCAGCTCGCCCGCTAGCGGGACCAATGAGCAGTTCTTC.

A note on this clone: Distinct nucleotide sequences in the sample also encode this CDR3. For the CDR3, the DNA is TGCGCCAGCAGCTTGGCCGGGGGTAGCTCCTACAATGAGCAGTTCTTC. Translated: CASSLAGGSSYNEQFF. This sequence joins TRBV5-1 and TRBJ2-1, with a weak D call TRBD2 (6 bases). Trimming removed 0 bases at V and 0 bases at J, with 10 bases between. CDR1 SGHRS and CDR2 YFSETQ come from the germline V gene. The CDR3 extends over 16 amino acids.

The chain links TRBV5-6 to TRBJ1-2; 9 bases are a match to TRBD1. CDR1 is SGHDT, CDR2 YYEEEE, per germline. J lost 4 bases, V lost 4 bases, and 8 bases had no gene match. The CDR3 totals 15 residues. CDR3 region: CASSRGQGSLYGYTF. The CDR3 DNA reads TGTGCCAGCAGCCGGGGACAGGGTTCCCTCTATGGCTACACCTTC.

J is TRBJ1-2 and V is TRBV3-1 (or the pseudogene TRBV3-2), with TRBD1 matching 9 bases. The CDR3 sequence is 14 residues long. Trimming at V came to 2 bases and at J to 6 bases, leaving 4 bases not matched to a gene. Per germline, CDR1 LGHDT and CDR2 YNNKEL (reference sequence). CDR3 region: CASSQTGTGNGYTF. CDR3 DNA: TGTGCCAGCAGCCAAACCGGGACAGGGAATGGCTACACCTTC.

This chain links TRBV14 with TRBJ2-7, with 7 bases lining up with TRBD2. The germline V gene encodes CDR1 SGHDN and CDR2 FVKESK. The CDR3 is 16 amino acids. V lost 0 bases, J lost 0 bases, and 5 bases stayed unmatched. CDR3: CASSQDWGGSSYEQYF. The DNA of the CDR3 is TGTGCCAGCAGCCAAGATTGGGGGGGTAGCTCCTACGAGCAGTACTTC.

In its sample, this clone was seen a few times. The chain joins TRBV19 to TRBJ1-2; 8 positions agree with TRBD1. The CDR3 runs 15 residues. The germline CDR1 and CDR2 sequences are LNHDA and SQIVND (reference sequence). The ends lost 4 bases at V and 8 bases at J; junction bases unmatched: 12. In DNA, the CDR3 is TGTGCCAGTAGTACCTCTCATACACAGGGGGTCGGCTACACCTTC. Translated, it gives CASSTSHTQGVGYTF.

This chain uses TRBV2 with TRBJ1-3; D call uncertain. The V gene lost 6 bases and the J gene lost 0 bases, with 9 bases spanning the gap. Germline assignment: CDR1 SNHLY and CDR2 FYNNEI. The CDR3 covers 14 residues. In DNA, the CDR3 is TGTGCCAGCAGCCCCGGGTCCTCTGGAAACACCATATATTTT. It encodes CASSPGSSGNTIYF.

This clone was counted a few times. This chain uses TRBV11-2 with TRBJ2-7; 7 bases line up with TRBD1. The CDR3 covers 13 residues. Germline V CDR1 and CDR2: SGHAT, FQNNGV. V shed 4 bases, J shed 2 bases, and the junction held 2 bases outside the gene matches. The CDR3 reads CASSSTGTYEQYF. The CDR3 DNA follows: TGTGCCAGCAGCTCGACAGGGACCTACGAGCAGTACTTC. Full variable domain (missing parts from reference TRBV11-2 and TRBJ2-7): EAGVAQSPRYKIIEKRQSVAFWCNPISGHATLYWYQQILGQGPKLLIQFQNNGVVDDSQLPKDRFSAERLKGVDSTLKIQPAKLEDSAVYLCASSSTGTYEQYFGPGTRLTVT.

The CDR3 DNA is TGCGCCAGCAGCAGGACAGGGTCCCCCTACGAGCAGTACTTC. It yields the protein CASSRTGSPYEQYF. V is TRBV5-1 and J is TRBJ2-7; 8 nucleotides align to TRBD1. V gave up 4 bases and J gave up 2 bases; unmatched junction bases: 5. The CDR3 spans 14 residues. Germline V gives CDR1 SGHRS, CDR2 YFSETQ.

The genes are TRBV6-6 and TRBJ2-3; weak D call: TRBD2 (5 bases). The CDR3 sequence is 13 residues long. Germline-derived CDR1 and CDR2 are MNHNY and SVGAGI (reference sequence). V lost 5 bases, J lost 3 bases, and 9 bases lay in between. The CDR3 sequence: CASSPAGTDTQYF. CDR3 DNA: TGTGCCAGCAGTCCTGCGGGTACAGATACGCAGTATTTT.

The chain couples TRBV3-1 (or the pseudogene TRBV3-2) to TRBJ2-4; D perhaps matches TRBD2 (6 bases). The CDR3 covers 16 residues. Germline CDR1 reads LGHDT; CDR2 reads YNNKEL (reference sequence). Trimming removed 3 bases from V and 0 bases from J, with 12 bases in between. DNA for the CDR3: TGTGCCAGCAGCCAGCGGGATCCTCTAGCCAAAAACATTCAGTACTTC. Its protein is CASSQRDPLAKNIQYF.

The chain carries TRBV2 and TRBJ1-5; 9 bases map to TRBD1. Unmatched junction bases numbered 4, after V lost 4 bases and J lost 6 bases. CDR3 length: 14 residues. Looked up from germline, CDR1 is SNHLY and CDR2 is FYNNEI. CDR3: CASSGQGGIQPQHF. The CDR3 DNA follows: TGTGCCAGCAGTGGACAGGGGGGCATTCAGCCCCAGCATTTT.

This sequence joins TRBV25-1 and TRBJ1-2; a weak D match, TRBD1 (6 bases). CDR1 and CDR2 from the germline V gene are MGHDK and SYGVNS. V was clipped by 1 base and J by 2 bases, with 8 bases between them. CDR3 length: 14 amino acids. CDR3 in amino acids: CASSEWGQNYGYTF. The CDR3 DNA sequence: TGTGCCAGCAGTGAATGGGGACAAAACTATGGCTACACCTTC.

The CDR3 reads CASSLGQTDTQYF. The CDR3 nucleotides are TGTGCCAGCAGCCTAGGACAGACAGATACGCAGTATTTT. The chain has TRBV28 and TRBJ2-3; tentative D call: TRBD1 (6 bases). The V gene lost 6 bases and the J gene lost 3 bases, with 10 bases spanning the gap. This CDR3 is 13 amino acids long. Germline V CDR1 and CDR2: MDHEN, SYDVKM.

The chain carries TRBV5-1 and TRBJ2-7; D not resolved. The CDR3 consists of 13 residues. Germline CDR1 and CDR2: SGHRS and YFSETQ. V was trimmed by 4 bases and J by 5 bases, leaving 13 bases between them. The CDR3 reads CASSPLVTHEQYF. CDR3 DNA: TGCGCCAGCAGCCCGTTAGTTACCCACGAGCAGTACTTC.

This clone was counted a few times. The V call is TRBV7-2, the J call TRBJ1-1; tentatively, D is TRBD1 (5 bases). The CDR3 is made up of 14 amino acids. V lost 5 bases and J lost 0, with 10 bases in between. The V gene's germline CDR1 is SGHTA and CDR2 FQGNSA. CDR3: CASSEQVMNTEAFF. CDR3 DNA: TGTGCCAGCAGCGAACAGGTTATGAACACTGAAGCTTTCTTT.

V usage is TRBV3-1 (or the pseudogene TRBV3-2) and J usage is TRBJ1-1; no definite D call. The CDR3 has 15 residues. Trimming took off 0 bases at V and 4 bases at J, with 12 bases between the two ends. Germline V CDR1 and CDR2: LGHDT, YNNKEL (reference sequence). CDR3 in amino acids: CASSQDWGGSTEAFF. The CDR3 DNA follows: TGTGCCAGCAGCCAAGATTGGGGAGGGAGCACTGAAGCTTTCTTT.

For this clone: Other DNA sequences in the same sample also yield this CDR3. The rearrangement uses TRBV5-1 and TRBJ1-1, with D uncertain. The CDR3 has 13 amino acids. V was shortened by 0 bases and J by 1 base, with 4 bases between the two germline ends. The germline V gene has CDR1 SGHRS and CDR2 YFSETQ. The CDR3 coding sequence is TGCGCCAGCAGCTTGGGCGGGAACACTGAAGCTTTCTTT. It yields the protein CASSLGGNTEAFF.

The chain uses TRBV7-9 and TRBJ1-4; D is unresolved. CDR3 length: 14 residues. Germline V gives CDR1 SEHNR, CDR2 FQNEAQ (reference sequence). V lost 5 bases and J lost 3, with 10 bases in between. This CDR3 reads CASSPTVSNEKLFF. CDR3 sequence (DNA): TGTGCCAGCAGCCCCACGGTCTCTAATGAAAAACTGTTTTTT.

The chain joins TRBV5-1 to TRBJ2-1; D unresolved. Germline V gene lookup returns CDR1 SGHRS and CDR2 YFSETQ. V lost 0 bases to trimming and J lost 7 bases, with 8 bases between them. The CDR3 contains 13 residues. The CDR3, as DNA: TGCGCCAGCAGCTTGGGCCTTACTAATGAGCAGTTCTTC. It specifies CASSLGLTNEQFF.